This T cell receptor (beta chain) was profiled in a study of cytomegalovirus exposure and HLA in healthy donors. Study-level results: Overall, approximately 180 TCR beta chains were annotated as cytomegalovirus-associated.

In the case of this clone: Its matching antigen is unknown.

Trimming pared 0 bases from V and 3 bases from J, leaving 12 bases between. The CDR3 has 16 residues. The germline CDR1 and CDR2 sequences are PRHDT and FYEKMQ (reference sequence). Method: immunoSEQ multiplex PCR; TCRdb's copy keeps in-frame clones and lacks some. The data contain under 300,000 clones, approximately 86% of them singletons. Sequenced input: PBMCs. The rearrangement joins TRBV13 to TRBJ2-1; D is perhaps TRBD2 (6 bases). The clonotype comes from a woman younger than 45 in good health and CMV-seropositive. CDR3 sequence: CASSLGIAGFYNEQFF. The CDR3 DNA is TGTGCCAGCAGCTTAGGCATCGCGGGATTCTACAATGAGCAGTTCTTC. Full variable domain (missing parts from reference TRBV13 and TRBJ2-1): AAGVIQSPRHLIKEKRETATLKCYPIPRHDTVYWYQQGPGQDPQFLISFYEKMQSDKGSIPDRFSAQQFSDYHSELNMSSLELGDSALYFCASSLGIAGFYNEQFFGPGTRLTVL.